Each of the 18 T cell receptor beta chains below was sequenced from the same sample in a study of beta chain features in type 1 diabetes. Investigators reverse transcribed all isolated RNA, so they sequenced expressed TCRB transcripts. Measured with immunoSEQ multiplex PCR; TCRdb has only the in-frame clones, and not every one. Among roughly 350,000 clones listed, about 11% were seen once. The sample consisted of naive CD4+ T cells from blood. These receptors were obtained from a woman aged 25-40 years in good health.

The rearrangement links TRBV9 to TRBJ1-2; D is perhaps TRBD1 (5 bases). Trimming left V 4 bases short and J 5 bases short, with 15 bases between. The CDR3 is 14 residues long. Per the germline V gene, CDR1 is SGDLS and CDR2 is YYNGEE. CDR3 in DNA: TGTGCCAGCAGCACAACCGGGGGGGTTTATGGCTACACCTTC. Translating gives CASSTTGGVYGYTF.

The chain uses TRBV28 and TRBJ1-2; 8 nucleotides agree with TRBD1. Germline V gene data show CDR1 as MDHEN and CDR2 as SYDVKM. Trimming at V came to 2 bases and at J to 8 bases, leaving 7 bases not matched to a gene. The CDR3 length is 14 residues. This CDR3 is CASSLRQGAQGYTF. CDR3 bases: TGTGCCAGCAGTTTACGGCAGGGGGCGCAGGGCTACACCTTC.

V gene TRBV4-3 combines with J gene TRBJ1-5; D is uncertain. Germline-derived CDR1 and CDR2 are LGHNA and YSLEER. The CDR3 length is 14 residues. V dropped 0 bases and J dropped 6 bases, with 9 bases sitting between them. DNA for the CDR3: TGCGCCAGCAGCCAAGAGGCGGGCAGTCAGCCCCAGCATTTT. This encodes CASSQEAGSQPQHF.

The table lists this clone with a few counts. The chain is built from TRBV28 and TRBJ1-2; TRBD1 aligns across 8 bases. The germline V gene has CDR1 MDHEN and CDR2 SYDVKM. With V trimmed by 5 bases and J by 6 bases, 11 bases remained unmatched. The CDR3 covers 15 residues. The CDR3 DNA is TGTGCCAGCAGTACAACACTCACAGGGGGGGATGGCTACACCTTC. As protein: CASSTTLTGGDGYTF.

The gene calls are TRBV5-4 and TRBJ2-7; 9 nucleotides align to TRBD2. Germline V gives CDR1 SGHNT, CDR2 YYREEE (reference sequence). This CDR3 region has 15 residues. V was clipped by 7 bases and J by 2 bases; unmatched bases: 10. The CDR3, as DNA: TGTGCCAGCTCCACTTTACCTAGCGGGGCCTACGAGCAGTACTTC. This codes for CASSTLPSGAYEQYF.

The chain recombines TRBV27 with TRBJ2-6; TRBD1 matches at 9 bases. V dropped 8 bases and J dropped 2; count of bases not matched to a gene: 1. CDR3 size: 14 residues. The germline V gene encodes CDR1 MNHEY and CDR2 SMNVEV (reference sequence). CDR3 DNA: TGTGCCAGCCGGGACAGGGCTGGGGCCAACGTCCTGACTTTC. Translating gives CASRDRAGANVLTF.

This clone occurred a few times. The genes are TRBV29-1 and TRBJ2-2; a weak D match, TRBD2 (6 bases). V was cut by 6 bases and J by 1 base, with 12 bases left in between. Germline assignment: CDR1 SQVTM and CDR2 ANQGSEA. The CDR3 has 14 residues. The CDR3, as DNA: TGCAGCGTAGCCCGGGACTTGAACACCGGGGAGCTGTTTTTT. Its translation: CSVARDLNTGELFF.

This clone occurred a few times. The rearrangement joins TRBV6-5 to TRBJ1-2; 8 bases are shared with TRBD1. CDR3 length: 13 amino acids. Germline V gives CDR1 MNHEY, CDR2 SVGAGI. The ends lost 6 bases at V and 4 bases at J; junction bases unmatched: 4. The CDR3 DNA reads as TGTGCCAGCAGCGAACAGGGGGGCTATGGCTACACCTTC. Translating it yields CASSEQGGYGYTF.

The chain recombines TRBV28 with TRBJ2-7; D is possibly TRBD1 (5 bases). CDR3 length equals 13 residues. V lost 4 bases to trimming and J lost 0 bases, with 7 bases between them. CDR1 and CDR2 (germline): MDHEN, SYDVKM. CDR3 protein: CASSYQGSYEQYF. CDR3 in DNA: TGTGCCAGCAGTTACCAGGGCTCCTACGAGCAGTACTTC. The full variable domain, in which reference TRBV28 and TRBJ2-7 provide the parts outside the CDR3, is DVKVTQSSRYLVKRTGEKVFLECVQDMDHENMFWYRQDPGLGLRLIYFSYDVKMKEKGDIPEGYSVSREKKERFSLILESASTNQTSMYLCASSYQGSYEQYFGPGTRLTVT.

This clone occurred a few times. Here the CDR3 DNA reads TGTGCCACCAGCCGGACAGGGAGGTACGAGCAGTACTTC. Amino acid sequence: CATSRTGRYEQYF. The rearrangement links TRBV15 to TRBJ2-7; 8 bases are a match to TRBD1. Unmatched junction bases numbered 4, after V lost 5 bases and J lost 4 bases. CDR3 length: 13 residues. CDR1 is LNHNV, CDR2 YYDKDF, per germline (reference sequence).

The CDR3 here is CASSLSSGASYNEQFF. CDR3 nucleotides: TGTGCCAGCAGCTTAAGTAGCGGGGCCTCCTACAATGAGCAGTTCTTC. The V gene is TRBV7-3, the J gene TRBJ2-1; 8 nucleotides agree with TRBD2. The CDR3 contains 16 residues. Germline CDR1 SGHTA, CDR2 FQGTGA. V trimming: 1 base; J trimming: 0 bases; junction bases outside the gene matches: 2.

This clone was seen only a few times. CDR3 in amino acids: CASSPGRGNQPQHF. As DNA, the CDR3 is TGTGCCAGCAGCCCGGGAAGGGGCAATCAGCCCCAGCATTTT. V gene TRBV27 combines with J gene TRBJ1-5; D call uncertain. The CDR3 contains 14 residues. The germline V gene has CDR1 MNHEY and CDR2 SMNVEV (reference sequence). Trimming removed 6 bases at V and 2 bases at J, with 11 bases between.

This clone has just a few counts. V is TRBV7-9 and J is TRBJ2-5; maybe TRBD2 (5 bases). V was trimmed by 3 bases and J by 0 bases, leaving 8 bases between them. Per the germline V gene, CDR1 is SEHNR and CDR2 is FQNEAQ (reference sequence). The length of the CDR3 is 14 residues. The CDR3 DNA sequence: TGTGCCAGCAGCTTGGTCGGGAACCAAGAGACCCAGTACTTC. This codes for CASSLVGNQETQYF.

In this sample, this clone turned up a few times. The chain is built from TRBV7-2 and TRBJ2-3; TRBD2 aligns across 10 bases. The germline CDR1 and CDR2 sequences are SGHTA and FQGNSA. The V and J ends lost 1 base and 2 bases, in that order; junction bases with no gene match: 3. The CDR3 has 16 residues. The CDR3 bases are TGTGCCAGCAGCTTAGTGGGACTAGCGCTCACAGATACGCAGTATTTT. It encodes CASSLVGLALTDTQYF.

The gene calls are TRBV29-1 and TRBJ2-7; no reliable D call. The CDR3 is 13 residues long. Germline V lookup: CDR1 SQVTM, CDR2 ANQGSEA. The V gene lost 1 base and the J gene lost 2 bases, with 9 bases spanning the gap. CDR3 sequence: CSVEVTRTYEQYF. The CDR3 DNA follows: TGCAGCGTTGAAGTAACAAGAACCTACGAGCAGTACTTC.

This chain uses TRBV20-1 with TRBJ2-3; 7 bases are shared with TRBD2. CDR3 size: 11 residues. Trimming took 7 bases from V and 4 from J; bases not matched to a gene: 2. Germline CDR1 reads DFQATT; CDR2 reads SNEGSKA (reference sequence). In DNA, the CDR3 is TGCAGTGTAACTAGCGCAGATACGCAGTATTTT. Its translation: CSVTSADTQYF.

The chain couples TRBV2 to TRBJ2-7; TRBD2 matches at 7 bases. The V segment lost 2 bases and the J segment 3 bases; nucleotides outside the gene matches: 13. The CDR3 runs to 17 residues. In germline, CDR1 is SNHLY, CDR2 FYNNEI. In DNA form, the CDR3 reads TGTGCCAGCAGTGAAATGGGGGGGTCGGGGCAAATCTACGAGCAGTACTTC. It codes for CASSEMGGSGQIYEQYF. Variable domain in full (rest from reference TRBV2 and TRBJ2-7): EPEVTQTPSHQVTQMGQEVILRCVPISNHLYFYWYRQILGQKVEFLVSFYNNEISEKSEIFDDQFSVERPDGSNFTLKIRSTKLEDSAMYFCASSEMGGSGQIYEQYFGPGTRLTVT.

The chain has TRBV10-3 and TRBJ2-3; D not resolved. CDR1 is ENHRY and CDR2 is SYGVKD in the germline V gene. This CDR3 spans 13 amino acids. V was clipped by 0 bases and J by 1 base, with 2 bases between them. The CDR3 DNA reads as TGTGCCATCAGTGAGTCCGGCACAGATACGCAGTATTTT. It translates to CAISESGTDTQYF.